This T cell receptor (beta chain) was captured in a study of control samples from healthy donors and cancer patients (dated by TCRdb to 2020 to 2022). Unmatched junction bases come to 13, with V trimmed by 7 bases and J by 8 bases. Inclusive of the bounding cysteine and phenylalanine, the CDR3 is 15 residues long. The DNA shown is the 45-base CDR3, in frame from base 1. The germline V gene encodes CDR1 LNHDA and CDR2 SQIVND (reference sequence). Libraries were built with the immunoSEQ multiplex PCR assay. Here the immuneACCESS table is served through TCRdb, limited to in-frame sequences with V and J called. Missing clones are a known gap in these copies; in checked studies unresolved V genes cover under half, and the rest lacks a known reason. In all, the sample holds about 61,000 clones, and nearly 90% of those were seen once. Around 5.9% of the sample is in the top ten clones. As concerns this clone: No antigen is known for it. Within one base of it there is no much larger clone, and no base qualities were kept.

The origin of this receptor is a man aged 60 to 69 with colorectal cancer. Here the chain combines TRBV19 and TRBJ1-4; 7 nucleotides in the junction match TRBD1. Material for sequencing was PBMCs. The nucleotide sequence is TGTGCCAGTACAATCGAGGGGGCTGGTGAGGAAAAACTGTTTTTT. It specifies CASTIEGAGEEKLFF. The CDR3 plus the reference TRBV19 and TRBJ1-4 genes for the other parts give the full variable domain: DGGITQSPKYLFRKEGQNVTLSCEQNLNHDAMYWYRQDPGQGLRLIYYSQIVNDFQKGDIAEGYSVSREKKESFPLTVTSAQKNPTAFYLCASTIEGAGEEKLFFGSGTQLSVL.